These 18 T cell receptor beta chains originate from one sample sequenced in a study of blood T cells in healthy people across ages (dated by TCRdb to the mid-2010s). Library method: 5' RACE. Instrument used: Illumina HiSeq 2500. The second PCR ran for about 6 to 11 cycles and used a J-beta primer mix along with a sample-barcoded 5' primer. The raw public data were reprocessed by TCRdb itself: fastp quality trimming at Q25, MiXCR clonotype calling, in-frame beta chains only. Under each unique CDR3 protein, matching rows form one entry showing the most common genes and DNA. The sample table records around 780,000 distinct CDR3 sequences; roughly three fifths of these occur just once. The top ten hold roughly 24% of the sample. Sequencing was done on a sample of blood. All receptors come from a man aged 40-49 years in good health.

This chain links TRBV24-1 with TRBJ2-1, with D perhaps matching TRBD1 or TRBD2 (7 bases each). V lost 3 bases to trimming and J lost 15 bases, with 23 bases between them. Per germline, CDR1 KGHDR and CDR2 SFDVKD. This CDR3 has 15 residues. The CDR3 here is CATSDPKGAGEGMFF. The CDR3 coding sequence is TGTGCCACCAGTGATCCAAAGGGGGCGGGGGAGGGTATGTTCTTC.

This clonotype was seen a few times. This chain joins TRBV12-3 or TRBV12-4 and TRBJ2-1; D is undetermined. The CDR3 loop spans 13 amino acids. Between the trimmed V and J ends, which lost 0 bases and 7 bases, there was a span of 7 bases. This CDR3 reads CASSLALQNEQFF. The CDR3 DNA follows: TGTGCCAGCAGTTTAGCGCTACAAAATGAGCAGTTCTTC.

The genes are TRBV2 and TRBJ2-5; no firm D call. CDR1 SNHLY and CDR2 FYNNEI come from the germline V gene. This CDR3 is 13 amino acids long. The V end was cut by 7 bases, the J end by 2 bases, with 11 bases between. The chain's CDR3 is CASIRIRQETQYF. The DNA of the CDR3 is TGTGCCAGCATCCGGATACGGCAAGAGACCCAGTACTTC.

The V gene is TRBV28, the J gene TRBJ2-1, with TRBD1 matching over 10 bases. The CDR3 has 14 residues. After removal of 6 bases from V and 4 bases from J, the junction contained 3 bases not matched to a gene. The germline CDR1 and CDR2 sequences are MDHEN and SYDVKM. The CDR3 reads CASREDRGYNEQFF. Written as DNA, the CDR3 is TGTGCCAGCAGAGAGGACAGGGGGTACAATGAGCAGTTCTTC.

J is TRBJ2-5 and V is TRBV29-1; no clear D. Trimming removed 3 bases at V and 2 bases at J, with 13 bases between. The CDR3 spans 14 residues. Germline V gene sequence: CDR1 SQVTM, CDR2 ANQGSEA. CDR3 sequence (DNA): TGCAGCGTTGATTCGGGTCCGGATCAAGAGACCCAGTACTTC. This codes for CSVDSGPDQETQYF.

This chain links TRBV5-1 with TRBJ1-2, with D possibly TRBD1 on 5 matching bases. The CDR3 loop spans 14 amino acids. Trimming left V 6 bases short and J 4 bases short, with 16 bases between. CDR1 is SGHRS and CDR2 is YFSETQ in the germline V gene. The CDR3 protein is CASTDTPQGYGYTF. As DNA, the CDR3 is TGCGCCAGCACCGACACTCCCCAGGGCTATGGCTACACCTTC.

The rearrangement uses TRBV6-1 and TRBJ1-2, with unresolved D. V was clipped by 3 bases and J by 7 bases, with 12 bases between them. The CDR3 runs 13 residues. CDR1 is MNHNS, CDR2 SASEGT, per germline. As DNA, the CDR3 is TGTGCCAGCAGTGATCTAAAGGGTGGTGGCTACACCTTC. Translating gives CASSDLKGGGYTF.

This clonotype turned up a few times. The V call is TRBV7-6, the J call TRBJ2-1; unclear D gene. The CDR3 consists of 12 residues. In germline, CDR1 is SGHVS, CDR2 FNYEAQ. V dropped 3 bases and J dropped 10 bases, with 10 bases sitting between them. The CDR3 is CASSFGRVEQFF. DNA of the CDR3: TGTGCCAGCAGCTTTGGCAGAGTAGAGCAGTTCTTC.

V gene TRBV10-3 combines with J gene TRBJ2-7; 7 bases map to TRBD2. From germline, CDR1 is ENHRY and CDR2 SYGVKD. This CDR3 spans 14 amino acids. The J segment lost 0 bases and the V segment lost 7 bases, leaving 6 bases of the junction unmatched. The CDR3 region has the DNA TGTGCCATCAAGTTGCGGGGGAGCTCCTACGAGCAGTACTTC. Amino acids: CAIKLRGSSYEQYF.

The chain recombines TRBV5-1 with TRBJ2-5, with D tentatively TRBD1 or TRBD2 (5 bases each). The J call may be incorrect, as the DNA end agrees better with TRBJ2-7. The CDR3 loop spans 15 amino acids. The V gene's germline CDR1 is SGHRS and CDR2 YFSETQ. CDR3 residues: CASSLAGTQGYEQYF. The CDR3 DNA sequence: TGCGCCAGCAGCTTGGCCGGGACCCAGGGTTACGAGCAGTACTTC.

The chain carries TRBV29-1 and TRBJ2-1; 7 bases align to TRBD2. The trim removed 1 base at V and 13 bases at J, leaving 7 bases unmatched. The CDR3 sequence is 12 residues long. CDR1 is SQVTM and CDR2 is ANQGSEA in the germline V gene. The CDR3 is CSVEGGGTYQFF. Written as DNA, the CDR3 is TGCAGCGTTGAAGGGGGGGGGACTTACCAGTTCTTC.

The CDR3 region is CSVEERKVGLAGEIGETQYF. The CDR3 nucleotides read TGCAGCGTTGAAGAAAGGAAGGTGGGACTAGCGGGAGAGATAGGGGAGACCCAGTACTTC. The chain carries TRBV29-1 and TRBJ2-5; 14 bases align to TRBD2. V lost 0 bases, J lost 5 bases, and 17 bases stayed unmatched. The length of the CDR3 is 20 residues. The V gene's germline CDR1 is SQVTM and CDR2 ANQGSEA.

The rearrangement links TRBV28 to TRBJ2-3; TRBD2 matches at 8 bases. The CDR3 extends over 16 amino acids. Germline V CDR1 and CDR2: MDHEN, SYDVKM. The J segment lost 2 bases and the V segment lost 4 bases, leaving 8 bases of the junction unmatched. The CDR3, as DNA: TGTGCCAGCAGTTCGTTGGGGACTAGTCCCACAGATACGCAGTATTTT. Protein product: CASSSLGTSPTDTQYF.

The chain links TRBV11-3 to TRBJ2-3; a weak D match, TRBD1 (5 bases). Germline lookup yields CDR1 SGHNT and CDR2 YENEEA. The V end lost 5 bases, the J end lost 2 bases, and 23 bases lay between the germline ends. The CDR3 extends over 18 amino acids. The CDR3 region is CASSHISPTEPYTDTQYF. CDR3 coding DNA: TGTGCCAGCAGCCATATAAGCCCGACAGAGCCATACACAGATACGCAGTATTTT.

The gene calls are TRBV27 and TRBJ2-3, with D uncertain. The V gene's germline CDR1 is MNHEY and CDR2 SMNVEV (reference sequence). CDR3 length: 12 residues. Trimming pared 6 bases from V and 5 bases from J, leaving 9 bases between. In DNA form, the CDR3 reads TGTGCCAGCAGGGAAAGTGGAGATACGCAGTATTTT. Translation gives CASRESGDTQYF.

The genes are TRBV7-9 and TRBJ1-2; 7 bases map to TRBD1. The CDR3 runs to 15 residues. Germline loops: CDR1 SEHNR, CDR2 FQNEAQ (reference sequence). V trimming: 5 bases; J trimming: 0 bases; junction bases outside the gene matches: 6. Written as DNA, the CDR3 is TGTGCCAGCAGCCTCGGGACAGCAGCTAACTATGGCTACACCTTC. This codes for CASSLGTAANYGYTF.

In the case of this clonotype: An end of the junction does not agree with germline; a read error may underlie this. This chain joins TRBV12-3 or TRBV12-4 and TRBJ2-7, with 8 bases aligning to TRBD1. The DNA end is a closer match to TRBJ2-5, so the J assignment may be wrong. The CDR3 length is 15 residues. CDR3 in amino acids: CPSSLPQGAWETQYF. DNA for the CDR3: TGTCCCAGCAGTTTACCGCAGGGGGCATGGGAGACCCAGTACTTC.

This clonotype was seen more than once but under ten times. V gene TRBV7-2 combines with J gene TRBJ2-3; 7 bases are a match to TRBD1. Germline-derived CDR1 and CDR2 are SGHTA and FQGNSA. This CDR3 has 16 amino acids. Trimming took 5 bases from V and 4 from J; bases not matched to a gene: 12. CDR3 residues: CASSQGEELRPDTQYF. As DNA, the CDR3 is TGTGCCAGCAGCCAGGGGGAAGAGCTCAGGCCAGATACGCAGTATTTT.